This is a list of T cell receptor beta chains from one sample in a study of blood T cell repertoires in COVID-19. The assay was immunoSEQ multiplex PCR, and TCRdb's table has in-frame clones only and misses some. The top ten clones hold around 2.9% of a sample with under 300,000 clones, 81% of them seen once. The sequenced sample consisted of peripheral blood. These receptors were obtained from a woman aged 55-69 years with active or convalescent COVID-19. The CDR3 runs from the conserved cysteine through the conserved F or W. Each record gives: D gene, V gene, CDR3 length, clone size, J gene, CDR3 protein, CDR3 DNA. The D gene is left open where the match is weak. Size tells how often a clone was seen (once, few, many) or the class of an expanded clone, and some rows leave it out.

>TRBD1|TRBV19|14|-|TRBJ1-2
CASSIAGGAVGYTF
TGTGCCAGTAGTATAGCAGGGGGCGCGGTTGGCTACACCTTC
>-|TRBV11-1|13|-|TRBJ1-1
CASSPTGKDEAFF
TGTGCCAGCAGCCCTACAGGGAAGGATGAAGCTTTCTTT
>-|TRBV2|12|-|TRBJ1-5
CASNDYNQPQHF
TGTGCCAGCAATGACTACAATCAGCCCCAGCATTTT
>-|TRBV6-5|14|-|TRBJ1-2
CASSRSTRNYGYTF
TGTGCCAGCAGTCGTTCAACGCGTAACTATGGCTACACCTTC
>-|TRBV7-2|15|-|TRBJ2-3
CASSSPSVRTDTQYF
TGTGCCAGCAGCTCCCCCAGCGTAAGGACAGATACGCAGTATTTT
>TRBD1|TRBV6-1|16|-|TRBJ1-1
CASSDPGQATNTEAFF
TGTGCCAGCAGTGACCCTGGACAGGCGACGAACACTGAAGCTTTCTTT
>-|TRBV12-3/TRBV12-4|13|-|TRBJ1-3
CASSWGPGNTIYF
TGTGCCAGCAGTTGGGGGCCCGGAAACACCATATATTTT
>TRBD2|TRBV9|17|-|TRBJ2-3
CASSVARAGEAPDTQYF
TGTGCCAGCAGCGTAGCCCGGGCGGGGGAGGCGCCAGATACGCAGTATTTT
>TRBD2|TRBV5-4|15|few|TRBJ2-3
CASSKERGGGDTQYF
TGTGCCAGCAGCAAGGAGCGGGGGGGCGGAGATACGCAGTATTTT
>TRBD2|TRBV29-1|15|few|TRBJ2-7
CSAGRGGGASYEQYF
TGCAGCGCGGGAAGGGGCGGGGGAGCCTCCTACGAGCAGTACTTC
>-|TRBV6-2/TRBV6-3|14|-|TRBJ1-5
CASSYTGGNQPQHF
TGTGCCAGCAGTTACACCGGGGGCAATCAGCCCCAGCATTTT
>TRBD1|TRBV29-1|13|-|TRBJ1-1
CSVVSTGAGEAFF
TGCAGCGTCGTATCTACAGGGGCGGGTGAAGCTTTCTTT
>-|TRBV15|15|-|TRBJ2-5
CATTKSPAQAETQYF
TGTGCCACCACCAAGAGCCCCGCGCAGGCGGAGACCCAGTACTTC
>TRBD1|TRBV7-9|15|-|TRBJ1-3
CASSAGQVSGNTIYF
TGTGCCAGCAGCGCCGGACAGGTCTCTGGAAACACCATATATTTT
>-|TRBV4-1|15|few|TRBJ1-3
CASLDIQSSGNTIYF
TGCGCCAGCCTTGACATTCAAAGCTCTGGAAACACCATATATTTT
>-|TRBV5-6|17|-|TRBJ1-6
CASSLGRRVSYNSPLHF
TGTGCCAGCAGCTTGGGGAGGCGGGTATCCTATAATTCACCCCTCCACTTT
>-|TRBV18|15|-|TRBJ2-7
CASSPPGTPFYEQYF
TGTGCCAGCTCACCACCGGGGACTCCCTTCTACGAGCAGTACTTC
>-|TRBV10-2|13|-|TRBJ1-2
CASSEGRPYGYTF
TGCGCCAGCAGTGAGGGGAGGCCCTATGGCTACACCTTC
>-|TRBV5-5|16|-|TRBJ1-1
CASSPQGLENQGEAFF
TGTGCCAGCAGCCCCCAGGGGCTCGAAAATCAGGGTGAAGCTTTCTTT
>TRBD1|TRBV11-3|15|-|TRBJ2-1
CASSPRQGSYNEQFF
TGTGCCAGCAGCCCAAGACAGGGGTCCTACAATGAGCAGTTCTTC
>TRBD1|TRBV7-9|15|-|TRBJ1-2
CASRNDQGASYGYTF
TGTGCCAGCAGGAACGACCAGGGGGCCTCCTATGGCTACACCTTC
>-|TRBV7-7|15|once|TRBJ2-5
CASSPSGGKRETQYF
TGTGCCAGCAGCCCCTCTGGGGGGAAACGAGAGACCCAGTACTTC
>TRBD2|TRBV5-6|19|-|TRBJ2-3
CASSLVFFIGAGGTDTQYF
TGTGCCAGCAGCTTGGTGTTCTTTATCGGGGCGGGAGGCACAGATACGCAGTATTTT
>-|TRBV20-1|13|-|TRBJ1-5
CSASFASNQPQHF
TGCAGTGCTAGTTTCGCGAGCAATCAGCCCCAGCATTTT
>-|TRBV5-1|15|-|TRBJ1-2
CASSLEQGGNYGYTF
TGCGCCAGCAGCTTGGAACAGGGTGGAAACTATGGCTACACCTTC
>-|TRBV24-1|18|-|TRBJ2-7
CATSDQDRGGTGPYEQYF
TGTGCCACCAGTGATCAGGACCGTGGGGGGACGGGCCCCTACGAGCAGTACTTC
>-|TRBV6-5|11|-|TRBJ1-1
CASTGGGEAFF
TGTGCCAGCACTGGGGGGGGCGAAGCTTTCTTT
>-|TRBV10-3|13|-|TRBJ1-1
CAISESLDSEAFF
TGTGCCATCAGTGAGTCCTTAGACAGTGAAGCTTTCTTT
>TRBD1|TRBV15|15|-|TRBJ1-1
CATSRDQQGSTEAFF
TGTGCCACCAGCAGAGATCAACAGGGGAGCACTGAAGCTTTCTTT
>-|TRBV4-2|14|-|TRBJ2-7
CASSQALVSSEQYF
TGTGCCAGCAGCCAAGCTCTAGTTTCCAGCGAGCAGTACTTC
>TRBD1|TRBV11-1|16|-|TRBJ2-6
CASSSTGGSGANVLTF
TGTGCCAGCAGCAGTACAGGGGGTTCTGGGGCCAACGTCCTGACTTTC
>TRBD1|TRBV18|16|-|TRBJ1-1
CASSPPGQAMNTEAFF
TGTGCCAGCTCACCACCGGGACAGGCGATGAACACTGAAGCTTTCTTT
>-|TRBV10-2|14|-|TRBJ1-1
CASTSSGVDTEAFF
TGCGCCAGCACTAGCTCAGGGGTGGACACTGAAGCTTTCTTT
>TRBD1|TRBV30|18|-|TRBJ1-5
CAWSVPGTGYYSNQPQHF
TGTGCCTGGAGTGTACCCGGGACAGGGTATTATAGCAATCAGCCCCAGCATTTT
>-|TRBV5-5|12|-|TRBJ1-1
CASSIMNTEAFF
TGTGCCAGCAGTATAATGAACACTGAAGCTTTCTTT
>TRBD1|TRBV30|13|-|TRBJ1-2
CAWRTGEATGYTF
TGTGCCTGGAGAACAGGGGAGGCGACTGGCTACACCTTC
>TRBD1|TRBV2|17|-|TRBJ1-6
CASRGQGAHPYNSPLHF
TGTGCCAGCAGGGGACAGGGGGCGCATCCCTATAATTCACCCCTCCACTTT
>TRBD1|TRBV19|14|-|TRBJ2-5
CASSIGTGRETQYF
TGTGCCAGTAGTATAGGGACAGGGAGAGAGACCCAGTACTTC
>TRBD2|TRBV9|16|-|TRBJ2-1
CASSVSGGATGNEQFF
TGTGCCAGCAGCGTTAGCGGGGGGGCAACGGGCAATGAGCAGTTCTTC
>-|TRBV5-1|14|-|TRBJ1-2
CASSEDGVGYGYTF
TGCGCCAGCAGCGAGGACGGGGTAGGCTATGGCTACACCTTC
>TRBD1|TRBV19|13|once|TRBJ1-2
CASRGQGDYGYTF
TGTGCCAGTCGGGGACAGGGGGACTATGGCTACACCTTC
>TRBD1|TRBV6-2/TRBV6-3|14|-|TRBJ1-1
CASRLGTATTEAFF
TGTGCCAGCCGCCTTGGGACAGCGACCACTGAAGCTTTCTTT
>-|TRBV7-9|13|many|TRBJ2-7
CASSLIGAAEQYF
TGTGCCAGCAGCTTAATTGGGGCAGCAGAGCAGTACTTC
>-|TRBV7-9|13|few|TRBJ2-4
CASSLSAKNIQYF
TGTGCCAGCAGCCTGTCAGCCAAAAACATTCAGTACTTC
>TRBD1|TRBV5-1|15|-|TRBJ2-1
CASSPRDRGVNEQFF
TGCGCCAGCAGCCCTCGGGACAGGGGTGTTAATGAGCAGTTCTTC
>-|TRBV29-1|15|-|TRBJ2-2
CSVEILQGRTGELFF
TGCAGCGTCGAGATTCTCCAGGGGCGAACCGGGGAGCTGTTTTTT
>-|TRBV6-5|15|-|TRBJ1-3
CASSIRAYSGNTIYF
TGTGCCAGCAGCATCAGGGCCTACTCTGGAAACACCATATATTTT
>-|TRBV7-8|18|-|TRBJ1-3
CASSLGYSNLYSGNTIYF
TGTGCCAGCAGCTTAGGGTATAGCAACTTATACTCTGGAAACACCATATATTTT
>TRBD2|TRBV5-1|16|-|TRBJ2-5
CASSPGLAESQETQYF
TGCGCCAGCAGCCCCGGACTAGCGGAGAGCCAAGAGACCCAGTACTTC
>TRBD1|TRBV7-8|17|-|TRBJ1-2
CASSLVPRQGGVYGYTF
TGTGCCAGCAGCTTAGTCCCGAGACAGGGGGGAGTCTATGGCTACACCTTC
>-|TRBV4-2|16|-|TRBJ2-3
CASSQGTRGAVDTQYF
TGTGCCAGCAGCCAAGGGACACGGGGGGCCGTAGATACGCAGTATTTT
>-|TRBV3-1/TRBV3-2|16|-|TRBJ2-5
CASSQAGNRASETQYF
TGTGCCAGCAGCCAAGCTGGGAACAGGGCCTCGGAGACCCAGTACTTC